This T cell receptor (beta chain) was profiled in a study of cytomegalovirus exposure and HLA in healthy donors. Whole-study context: A subsequent analysis stated that the approximately 110 validation repertoires were run on the same platform as the roughly 670 first-cohort repertoires. Findings of the study overall: There were some public TCRs occurring in many donors, but most TCR sequences were rare. Subsequent analysis found a tendency for first-cohort TCR clusters to co-occur within the 120 validation repertoires.

The V gene's germline CDR1 is GTSNPN and CDR2 SVGIG (reference sequence). The junction had 9 bases not matched to a gene; V was cut back by 1 base and J by 9 bases. The CDR3 extends over 16 amino acids. Assay used: immunoSEQ multiplex PCR; TCRdb lists only in-frame clones, some missing. This sample yields a few hundred thousand clones, of which over 80% are seen a single time; about 14% belongs to the top ten. Donors were drawn from the approximately 120-subject validation cohort, separate from the 666-subject first cohort. With regard to this clone: Antigen unknown.

Sequencing was done on a sample of PBMCs. The source is a woman under 40 in good health and CMV-seropositive. V is TRBV30 and J is TRBJ2-1; 13 bases line up with TRBD2. CDR3 DNA sequence: TGTGCCTGGAGTGCCACTTTACTAGCGGGAGGGGGTGAGCAGTTCTTC. This gives the protein CAWSATLLAGGGEQFF.